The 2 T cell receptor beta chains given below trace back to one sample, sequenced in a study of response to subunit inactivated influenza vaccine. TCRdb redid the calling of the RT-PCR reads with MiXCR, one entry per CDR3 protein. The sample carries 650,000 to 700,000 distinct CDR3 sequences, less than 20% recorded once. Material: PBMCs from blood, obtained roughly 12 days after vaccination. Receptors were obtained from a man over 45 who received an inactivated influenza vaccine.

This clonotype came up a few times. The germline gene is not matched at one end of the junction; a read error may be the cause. Written as DNA, the CDR3 is TGCGCCAGCAGCCTGACTCTAGCGGGAGTCTCCCACGAGCAGTACTTC. Protein sequence: CASSLTLAGVSHEQYF. The V and J genes are TRBV5-1 and TRBJ2-7, with TRBD2 matching over 10 bases. Germline V lookup: CDR1 SGHRS, CDR2 YFSETQ. The CDR3 is 16 residues long.

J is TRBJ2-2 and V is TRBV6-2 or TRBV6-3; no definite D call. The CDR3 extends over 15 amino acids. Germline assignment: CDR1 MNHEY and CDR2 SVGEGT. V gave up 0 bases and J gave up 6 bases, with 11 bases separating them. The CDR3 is CASSYSDREAGELFF. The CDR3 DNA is TGTGCCAGCAGTTACTCCGATCGTGAGGCCGGGGAGCTGTTTTTT.